A single sample is the source of the 10 T cell receptor beta chains below, sequenced in a study of CD8 T cells in ankylosing spondylitis. One entry per CDR3 protein results from TCRdb running MiXCR on the 5' RACE reads. The sample carries roughly 130,000 distinct CDR3 sequences, 6.5% to 9% recorded once. Specimen: blood, either unsorted or a sorted T cell fraction (not recorded which). Receptors were obtained from a male donor with ankylosing spondylitis or in good health (not recorded which).

This clonotype was observed at least ten times. This chain joins TRBV12-3 or TRBV12-4 and TRBJ2-2; D may be TRBD1 (6 bases). The germline V and J ends were trimmed by 2 bases and 13 bases, with 11 bases remaining between them. The CDR3 length is 12 residues. CDR3 loop: CASSLTGQRLFF. DNA for the CDR3: TGTGCCAGCAGTTTAACAGGGCAGCGGCTGTTTTTT.

This clonotype was observed many times. The V and J genes are TRBV18 and TRBJ2-7; no definite D call. V lost 2 bases, J lost 7 bases, and 18 bases lay in between. CDR1 is KGHSH and CDR2 is LQKENI in the germline V gene. CDR3 length: 15 residues. This CDR3 reads CASSPSSATLGEQYF. CDR3 coding DNA: TGTGCCAGCTCACCATCATCGGCAACCCTTGGGGAGCAGTACTTC.

This clonotype has ten or more counts. This sequence joins TRBV5-1 and TRBJ2-7, with TRBD1 identical over 9 bases. The germline V gene has CDR1 SGHRS and CDR2 YFSETQ. Germline trimming cut 1 base from V and 2 bases from J; bases unmatched to any gene: 4. This CDR3 is built from 15 residues. The CDR3 protein is CASSLTGGLTYEQYF. CDR3 bases: TGCGCCAGCAGCTTGACAGGGGGCTTAACCTACGAGCAGTACTTC.

In this sample, this clonotype turned up many times. The chain links TRBV7-9 to TRBJ1-2, with 9 positions matching TRBD1. This CDR3 has 15 residues. Germline V gives CDR1 SEHNR, CDR2 FQNEAQ (reference sequence). Losses at the gene ends were 3 bases for V and 6 bases for J; bases not matched to a gene: 8. The CDR3 bases are TGTGCCAGCAGCTTCTCCGGGACAGGGACGGATGGCTACACCTTC. Protein sequence: CASSFSGTGTDGYTF.

This clonotype appeared many times. The rearrangement links TRBV7-8 to TRBJ2-2; D unclear. The CDR3 has 14 residues. V lost 2 bases and J 1 base, leaving 5 bases between the germline ends. Germline V gives CDR1 SGHVS, CDR2 FQNEAQ. The chain's CDR3 is CASSLKGNTGELFF. In nucleotides, the CDR3 is TGTGCCAGCAGCTTAAAGGGGAACACCGGGGAGCTGTTTTTT.

At least ten counts were recorded for this clonotype. This sequence joins TRBV24-1 and TRBJ2-6; D gene unclear. CDR3 length equals 15 residues. V was clipped by 4 bases and J by 0 bases, with 6 bases between them. Germline CDR1 reads KGHDR; CDR2 reads SFDVKD. CDR3 sequence (DNA): TGTGCCACCAGTGAATGGCGCTCTGGGGCCAACGTCCTGACTTTC. This translates into CATSEWRSGANVLTF.

This clonotype was recorded at least ten times. The chain carries TRBV30 and TRBJ2-2, with D unresolved. The germline gives CDR1 GTSNPN, CDR2 SVGIG (reference sequence). The CDR3 is 13 residues long. V was clipped by 0 bases and J by 5 bases, with 7 bases between them. CDR3 coding DNA: TGTGCCTGGAGTGTTCGGCAGACCGGGGAGCTGTTTTTT. This sequence encodes CAWSVRQTGELFF. Filled out from reference TRBV30 and TRBJ2-2, the complete variable domain reads SQTIHQWPATLVQPVGSPLSLECTVEGTSNPNLYWYRQAAGRGLQLLFYSVGIGQISSEVPQNLSASRPQDRQFILSSKKLLLSDSGFYLCAWSVRQTGELFFGEGSRLTVL.

The V call is TRBV4-2, the J call TRBJ2-1, with D uncertain. CDR1 and CDR2 from the germline V gene are LGHNA and YNFKEQ. The CDR3 spans 13 residues. V dropped 1 base and J dropped 5 bases, with 6 bases sitting between them. The CDR3 DNA reads as TGTGCCAGCAGCCAAGGTGATGACAATGAGCAGTTCTTC. Amino acids: CASSQGDDNEQFF.

This clonotype was seen repeatedly, ten times or more. The gene calls are TRBV7-9 and TRBJ2-2; D might be TRBD1 (5 bases). Germline V gene data show CDR1 as SEHNR and CDR2 as FQNEAQ (reference sequence). CDR3 length equals 14 residues. Trimming cost V 4 bases and J 2 bases, with 8 bases left between them. As DNA, the CDR3 is TGTGCCAGCAGCTCAGGGATAAACACCGGGGAGCTGTTTTTT. It codes for CASSSGINTGELFF. Based on the CDR3 plus reference TRBV7-9 and TRBJ2-2, the full variable domain is DTGVSQNPRHKITKRGQNVTFRCDPISEHNRLYWYRQTLGQGPEFLTYFQNEAQLEKSRLLSDRFSAERPKGSFSTLEIQRTEQGDSAMYLCASSSGINTGELFFGEGSRLTVL.

This clonotype was picked up many times. The CDR3 DNA follows: TGTGCCAGCAGTGAAGCCGGACAGACAGGCCTCGAAAAACTGTTTTTT. Amino acids: CASSEAGQTGLEKLFF. This sequence joins TRBV6-1 and TRBJ1-4, with D perhaps TRBD1 (6 bases). CDR3 length equals 16 residues. Germline V lookup: CDR1 MNHNS, CDR2 SASEGT. The ends were cut back, 0 bases at V and 8 bases at J, with 16 bases in the middle.